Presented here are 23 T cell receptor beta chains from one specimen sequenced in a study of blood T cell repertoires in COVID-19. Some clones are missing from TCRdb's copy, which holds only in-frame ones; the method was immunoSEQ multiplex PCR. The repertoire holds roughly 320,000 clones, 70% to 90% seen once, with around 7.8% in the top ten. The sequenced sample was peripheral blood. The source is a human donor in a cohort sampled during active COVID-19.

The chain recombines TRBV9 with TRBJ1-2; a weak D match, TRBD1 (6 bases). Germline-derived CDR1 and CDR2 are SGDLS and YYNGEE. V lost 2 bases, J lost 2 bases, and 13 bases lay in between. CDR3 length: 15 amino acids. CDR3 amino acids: CASSVRGGSNYGYTF. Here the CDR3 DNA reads TGTGCCAGCAGCGTTAGGGGGGGATCAAACTATGGCTACACCTTC.

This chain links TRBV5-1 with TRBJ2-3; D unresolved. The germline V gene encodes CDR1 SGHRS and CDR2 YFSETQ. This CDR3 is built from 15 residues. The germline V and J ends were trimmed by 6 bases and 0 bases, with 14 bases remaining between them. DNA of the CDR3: TGCGCCAGCACCCTTAGTGGAGTTAGCACAGATACGCAGTATTTT. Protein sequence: CASTLSGVSTDTQYF.

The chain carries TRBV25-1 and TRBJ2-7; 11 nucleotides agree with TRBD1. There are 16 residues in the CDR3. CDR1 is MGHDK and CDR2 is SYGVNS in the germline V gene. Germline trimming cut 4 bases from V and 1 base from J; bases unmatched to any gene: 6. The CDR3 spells CASSAGTGGKSYEQYF. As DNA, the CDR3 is TGTGCCAGCAGTGCCGGGACAGGGGGTAAATCCTACGAGCAGTACTTC.

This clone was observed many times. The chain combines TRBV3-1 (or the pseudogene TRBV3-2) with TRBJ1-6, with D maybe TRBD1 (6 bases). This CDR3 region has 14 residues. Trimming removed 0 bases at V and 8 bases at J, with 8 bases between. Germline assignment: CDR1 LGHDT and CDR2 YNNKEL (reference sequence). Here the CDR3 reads CASSQDWGHSPLHF. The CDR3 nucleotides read TGTGCCAGCAGCCAAGATTGGGGGCATTCACCCCTCCACTTT.

CDR3 region: CASSSGTVGNEQFF. In DNA, the CDR3 is TGTGCCAGCAGCTCCGGCACAGTGGGCAATGAGCAGTTCTTC. The V call is TRBV5-4, the J call TRBJ2-1; D unresolved. V was shortened by 3 bases and J by 6 bases, with 13 bases between the two germline ends. This CDR3 is 14 amino acids long. Per the germline V gene, CDR1 is SGHNT and CDR2 is YYREEE (reference sequence).

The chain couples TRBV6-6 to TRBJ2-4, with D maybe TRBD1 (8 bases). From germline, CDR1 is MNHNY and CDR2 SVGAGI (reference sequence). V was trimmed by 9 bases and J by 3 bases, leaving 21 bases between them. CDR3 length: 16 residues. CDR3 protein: CASQMGGDRIKNIQYF. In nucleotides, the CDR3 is TGTGCCAGTCAAATGGGGGGGGACAGGATCAAAAACATTCAGTACTTC.

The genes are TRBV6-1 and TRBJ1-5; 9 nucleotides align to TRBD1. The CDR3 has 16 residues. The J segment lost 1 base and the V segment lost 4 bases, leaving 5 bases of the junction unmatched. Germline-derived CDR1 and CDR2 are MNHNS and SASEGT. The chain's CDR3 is CASSARTGESNQPQHF. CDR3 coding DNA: TGTGCCAGCAGTGCCCGGACAGGGGAGAGCAATCAGCCCCAGCATTTT.

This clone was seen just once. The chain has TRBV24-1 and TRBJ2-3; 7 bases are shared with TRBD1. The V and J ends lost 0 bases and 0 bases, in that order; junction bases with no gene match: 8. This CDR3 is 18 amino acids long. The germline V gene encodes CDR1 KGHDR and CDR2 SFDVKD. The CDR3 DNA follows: TGTGCCACCAGTGATTTGGGCTGGGCGACAGGGAGCACAGATACGCAGTATTTT. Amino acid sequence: CATSDLGWATGSTDTQYF.

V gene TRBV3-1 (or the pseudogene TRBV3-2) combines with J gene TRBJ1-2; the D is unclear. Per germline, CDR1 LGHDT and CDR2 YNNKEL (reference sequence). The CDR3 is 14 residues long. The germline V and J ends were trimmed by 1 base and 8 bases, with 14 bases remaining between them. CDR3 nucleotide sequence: TGTGCCAGCAGCCAAGTTGGGCAGGTTATCGGCTACACCTTC. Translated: CASSQVGQVIGYTF.

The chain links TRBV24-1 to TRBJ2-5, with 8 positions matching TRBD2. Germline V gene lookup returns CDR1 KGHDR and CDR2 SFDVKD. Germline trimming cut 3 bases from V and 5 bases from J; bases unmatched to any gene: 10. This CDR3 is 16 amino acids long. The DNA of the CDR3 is TGTGCCACCAGTGATCCCCAAACGGGGGGGCCGGAGACCCAGTACTTC. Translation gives CATSDPQTGGPETQYF.

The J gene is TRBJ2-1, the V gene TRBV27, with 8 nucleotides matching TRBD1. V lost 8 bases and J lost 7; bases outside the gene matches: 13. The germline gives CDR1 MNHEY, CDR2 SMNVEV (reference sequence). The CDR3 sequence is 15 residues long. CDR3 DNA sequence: TGTGCCAGCGGCCGACCTTTAGGGACAGGTAATGAGCAGTTCTTC. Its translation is CASGRPLGTGNEQFF.

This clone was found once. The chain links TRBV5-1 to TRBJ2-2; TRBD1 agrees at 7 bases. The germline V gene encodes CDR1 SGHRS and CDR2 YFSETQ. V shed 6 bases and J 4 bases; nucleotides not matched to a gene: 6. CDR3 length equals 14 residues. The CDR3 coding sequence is TGCGCCAGCACTCCGGGACAGACCACCGGGGAGCTGTTTTTT. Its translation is CASTPGQTTGELFF.

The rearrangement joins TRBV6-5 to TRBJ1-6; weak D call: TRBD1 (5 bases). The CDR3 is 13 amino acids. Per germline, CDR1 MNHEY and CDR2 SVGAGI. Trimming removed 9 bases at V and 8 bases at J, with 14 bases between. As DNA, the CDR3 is TGTGCCAGTAGACAGACAACTGATTCACCCCTCCACTTT. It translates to CASRQTTDSPLHF.

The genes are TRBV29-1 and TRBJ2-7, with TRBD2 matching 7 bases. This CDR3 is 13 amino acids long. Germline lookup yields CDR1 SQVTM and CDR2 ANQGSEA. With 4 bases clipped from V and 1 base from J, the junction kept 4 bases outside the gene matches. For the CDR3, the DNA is TGCAGCGTTGGGGGGGGAATATCCTACGAGCAGTACTTC. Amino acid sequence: CSVGGGISYEQYF.

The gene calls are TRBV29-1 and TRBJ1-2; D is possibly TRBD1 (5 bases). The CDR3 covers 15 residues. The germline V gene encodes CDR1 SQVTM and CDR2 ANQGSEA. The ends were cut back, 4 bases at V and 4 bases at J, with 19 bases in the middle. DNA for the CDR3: TGCAGCGTTGGACTGCGGGACTCCGGAACCTATGGCTACACCTTC. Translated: CSVGLRDSGTYGYTF.

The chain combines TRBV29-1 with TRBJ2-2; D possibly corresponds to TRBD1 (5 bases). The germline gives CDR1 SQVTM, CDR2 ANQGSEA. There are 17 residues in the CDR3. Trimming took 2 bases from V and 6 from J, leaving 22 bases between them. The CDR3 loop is CSVESRAGSFVAGELFF. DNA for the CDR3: TGCAGCGTTGAATCTCGGGCAGGGTCTTTTGTGGCCGGGGAGCTGTTTTTT.

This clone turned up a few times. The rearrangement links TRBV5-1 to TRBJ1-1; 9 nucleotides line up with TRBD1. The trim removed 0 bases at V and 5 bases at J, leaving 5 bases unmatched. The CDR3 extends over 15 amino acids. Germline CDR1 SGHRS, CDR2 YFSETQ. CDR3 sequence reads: CASSLVQGAFTEAFF. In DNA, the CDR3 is TGCGCCAGCAGCTTGGTACAGGGGGCGTTTACTGAAGCTTTCTTT.

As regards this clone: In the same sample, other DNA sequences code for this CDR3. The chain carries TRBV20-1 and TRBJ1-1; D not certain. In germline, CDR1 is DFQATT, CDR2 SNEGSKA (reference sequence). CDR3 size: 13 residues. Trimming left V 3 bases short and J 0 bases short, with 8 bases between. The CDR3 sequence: CSASSGMNTEAFF. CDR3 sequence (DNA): TGCAGTGCTAGTTCGGGGATGAACACTGAAGCTTTCTTT.

CDR3: CASSPGGGYGYTF. The CDR3 bases are TGTGCCAGCAGTCCCGGGGGAGGCTATGGCTACACCTTC. This chain links TRBV7-8 with TRBJ1-2; perhaps TRBD1 as D (5 bases). The CDR3 sequence is 13 residues long. Trimming removed 6 bases at V and 4 bases at J, with 12 bases between. Germline V gene lookup returns CDR1 SGHVS and CDR2 FQNEAQ. The full variable domain, in which reference TRBV7-8 and TRBJ1-2 provide the parts outside the CDR3, is GAGVSQSPRYKVAKRGQDVALRCDPISGHVSLFWYQQALGQGPEFLTYFQNEAQLDKSGLPSDRFFAERPEGSVSTLKIQRTQQEDSAVYLCASSPGGGYGYTFGSGTRLTVV.

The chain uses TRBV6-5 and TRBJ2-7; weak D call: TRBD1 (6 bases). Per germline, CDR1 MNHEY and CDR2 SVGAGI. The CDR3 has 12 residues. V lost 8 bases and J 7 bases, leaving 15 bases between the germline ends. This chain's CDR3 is CASRSQDSEQYF. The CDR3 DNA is TGTGCCAGCCGAAGCCAGGACAGTGAGCAGTACTTC.

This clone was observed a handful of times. Written as DNA, the CDR3 is TGTGCCAGCAGTGAATCAGGGTATGGCTACACCTTC. Translating it yields CASSESGYGYTF. This sequence joins TRBV25-1 and TRBJ1-2, with D perhaps matching TRBD1 (5 bases). This CDR3 has 12 residues. V was pared by 1 base and J by 5 bases, with 5 bases between. Germline V gene data show CDR1 as MGHDK and CDR2 as SYGVNS.

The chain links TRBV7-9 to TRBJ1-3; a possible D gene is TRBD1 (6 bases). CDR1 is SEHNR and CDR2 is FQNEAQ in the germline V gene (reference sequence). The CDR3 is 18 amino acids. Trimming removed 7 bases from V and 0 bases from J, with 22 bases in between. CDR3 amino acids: CASTTPVLDRYSGNTIYF. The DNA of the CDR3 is TGTGCCAGCACCACCCCGGTCCTCGACAGGTACTCTGGAAACACCATATATTTT.

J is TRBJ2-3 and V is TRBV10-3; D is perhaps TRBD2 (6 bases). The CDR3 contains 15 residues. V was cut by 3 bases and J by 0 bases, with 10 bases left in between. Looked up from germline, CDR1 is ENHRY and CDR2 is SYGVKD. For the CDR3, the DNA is TGTGCCATCAGTGATGGGGGGAGAAGCACAGATACGCAGTATTTT. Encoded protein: CAISDGGRSTDTQYF.